The entry below describes one T cell receptor (beta chain). The data were obtained in a study of OX40 agonist ivuxolimab in advanced cancers. Germline values: CDR1 PRHDT, CDR2 FYEKMQ (reference sequence). The V gene end was trimmed by 1 base and the J gene end by 7 bases; junction bases not matched to a gene: 3. The length of the CDR3 is 15 residues. Sequencing used immunoSEQ multiplex PCR; TCRdb keeps in-frame clones, though not all of them. Of about 70,000 clones in the sample, 92% were seen once. V is TRBV13 and J is TRBJ1-6; 8 bases align to TRBD1. This TCR came from an adult with an advanced solid tumor such as melanoma, head and neck, liver or kidney cancer. Sequencing used CD4+ or CD8+ T cells sorted from blood, obtained in a trial of the OX40 agonist ivuxolimab. The CDR3 region has the DNA TGTGCCAGCAGCTTAGTCGGGGACAGGAATTCACCCCTCCACTTT. Protein sequence: CASSLVGDRNSPLHF.